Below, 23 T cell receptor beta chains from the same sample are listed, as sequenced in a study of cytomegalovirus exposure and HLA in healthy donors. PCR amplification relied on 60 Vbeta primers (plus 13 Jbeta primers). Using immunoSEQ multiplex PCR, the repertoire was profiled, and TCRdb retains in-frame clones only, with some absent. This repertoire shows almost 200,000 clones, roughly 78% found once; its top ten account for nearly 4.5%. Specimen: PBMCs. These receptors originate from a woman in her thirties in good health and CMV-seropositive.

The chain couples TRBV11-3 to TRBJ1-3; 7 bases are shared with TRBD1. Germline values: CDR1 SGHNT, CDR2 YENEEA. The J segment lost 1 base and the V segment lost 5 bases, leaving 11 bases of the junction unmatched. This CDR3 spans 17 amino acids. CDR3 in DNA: TGTGCCAGCAGCCCGAGGACAGGCGGAATTTCTGGAAACACCATATATTTT. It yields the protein CASSPRTGGISGNTIYF.

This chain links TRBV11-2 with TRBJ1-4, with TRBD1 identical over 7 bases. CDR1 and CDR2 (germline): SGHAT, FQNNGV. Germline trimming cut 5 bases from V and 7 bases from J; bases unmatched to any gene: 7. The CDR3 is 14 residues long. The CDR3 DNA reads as TGTGCCAGCAGCCCCGGACAGGCGCTTGAAAAACTGTTTTTT. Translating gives CASSPGQALEKLFF.

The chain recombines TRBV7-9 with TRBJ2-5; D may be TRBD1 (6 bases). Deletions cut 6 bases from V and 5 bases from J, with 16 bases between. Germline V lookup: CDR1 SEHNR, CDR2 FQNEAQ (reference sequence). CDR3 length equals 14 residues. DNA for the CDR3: TGTGCCAGCAGTCCTAATGGGGGCGAGGAGACCCAGTACTTC. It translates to CASSPNGGEETQYF.

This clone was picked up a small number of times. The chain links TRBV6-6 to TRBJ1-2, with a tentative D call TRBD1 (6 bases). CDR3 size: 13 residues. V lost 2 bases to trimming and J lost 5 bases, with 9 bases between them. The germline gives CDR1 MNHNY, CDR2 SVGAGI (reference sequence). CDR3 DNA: TGTGCCAGCAGTTACGGGACAAGATATGGCTACACCTTC. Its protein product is CASSYGTRYGYTF.

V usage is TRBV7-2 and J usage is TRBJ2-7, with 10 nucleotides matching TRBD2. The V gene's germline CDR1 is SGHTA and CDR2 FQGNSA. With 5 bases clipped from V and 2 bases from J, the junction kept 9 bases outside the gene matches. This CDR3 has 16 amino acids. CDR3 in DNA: TGTGCCAGCAGCCCAATGATCGGACTAGCGGCCTACGAGCAGTACTTC. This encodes CASSPMIGLAAYEQYF.

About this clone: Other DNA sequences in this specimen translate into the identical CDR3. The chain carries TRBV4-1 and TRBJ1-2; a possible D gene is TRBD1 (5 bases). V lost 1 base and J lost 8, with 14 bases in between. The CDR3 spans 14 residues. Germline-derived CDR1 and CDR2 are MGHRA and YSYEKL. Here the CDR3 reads CASSQGYLGPGYTF. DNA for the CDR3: TGCGCCAGCAGCCAAGGGTATTTGGGGCCCGGCTACACCTTC.

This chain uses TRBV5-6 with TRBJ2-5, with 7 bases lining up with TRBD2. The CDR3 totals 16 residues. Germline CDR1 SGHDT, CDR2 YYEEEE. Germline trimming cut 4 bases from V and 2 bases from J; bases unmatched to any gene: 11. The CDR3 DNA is TGTGCCAGCAGCGAGTTGGGGGAGGGAGGACAAGAGACCCAGTACTTC. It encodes CASSELGEGGQETQYF.

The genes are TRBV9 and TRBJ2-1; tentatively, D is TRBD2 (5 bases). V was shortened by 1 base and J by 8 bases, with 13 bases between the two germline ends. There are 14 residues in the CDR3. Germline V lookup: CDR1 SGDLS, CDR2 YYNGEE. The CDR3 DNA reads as TGTGCCAGCAGCGTAAAGGGCCTAGCCCATGAGCAGTTCTTC. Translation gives CASSVKGLAHEQFF.

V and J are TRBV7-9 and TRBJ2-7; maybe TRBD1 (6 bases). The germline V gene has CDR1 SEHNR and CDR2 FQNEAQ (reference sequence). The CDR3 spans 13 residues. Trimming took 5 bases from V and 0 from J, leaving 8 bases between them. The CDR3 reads CASSRDISYEQYF. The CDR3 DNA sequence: TGTGCCAGCAGCCGGGACATCTCCTACGAGCAGTACTTC.

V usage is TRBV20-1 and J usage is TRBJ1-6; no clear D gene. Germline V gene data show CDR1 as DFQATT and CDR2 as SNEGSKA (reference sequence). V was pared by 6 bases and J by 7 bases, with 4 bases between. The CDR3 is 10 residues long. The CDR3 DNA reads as TGCAGTGCCCCGAATTCACCCCTCCACTTT. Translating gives CSAPNSPLHF.

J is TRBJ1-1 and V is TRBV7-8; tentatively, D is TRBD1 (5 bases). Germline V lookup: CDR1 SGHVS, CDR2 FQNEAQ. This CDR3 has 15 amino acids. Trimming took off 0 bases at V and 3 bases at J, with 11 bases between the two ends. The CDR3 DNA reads TGTGCCAGCAGCTTAGCGATGACAGCTGACACTGAAGCTTTCTTT. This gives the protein CASSLAMTADTEAFF.

CDR3 loop: CASSPDRGPYEQYF. The CDR3 coding sequence is TGTGCCAGCAGCCCTGACAGGGGGCCCTACGAGCAGTACTTC. The chain joins TRBV9 to TRBJ2-7, with 10 bases that match TRBD1. V lost 4 bases and J lost 2; bases outside the gene matches: 3. Germline V gene sequence: CDR1 SGDLS, CDR2 YYNGEE. This CDR3 contains 14 residues.

This chain's CDR3 is CASTGLSWDTQYF. The CDR3 DNA is TGTGCCAGCACAGGACTGTCATGGGATACGCAGTATTTT. The rearrangement joins TRBV27 to TRBJ2-3, with D possibly TRBD2 on 5 matching bases. Germline V CDR1 and CDR2: MNHEY, SMNVEV (reference sequence). V lost 7 bases and J 6 bases, leaving 14 bases between the germline ends. The CDR3 covers 13 residues.

CDR3 sequence reads: CASSSLLYELRQETQYF. CDR3 DNA: TGTGCCAGCAGCTCCCTCCTCTATGAACTTCGGCAAGAGACCCAGTACTTC. This chain connects TRBV11-2 to TRBJ2-5, with D hard to call. CDR1 SGHAT and CDR2 FQNNGV come from the germline V gene. The CDR3 loop spans 17 amino acids. The V end lost 4 bases, the J end lost 2 bases, and 20 bases lay between the germline ends.

This CDR3 reads CASSIGQGTSYEQYF. In DNA form, the CDR3 reads TGTGCCAGTAGTATAGGACAGGGGACCTCCTACGAGCAGTACTTC. The chain is built from TRBV19 and TRBJ2-7; 8 nucleotides line up with TRBD1. Trimming at V came to 1 base and at J to 0 bases, leaving 2 bases not matched to a gene. This CDR3 has 15 residues. Per the germline V gene, CDR1 is LNHDA and CDR2 is SQIVND (reference sequence). Variable domain in full (rest from reference TRBV19 and TRBJ2-7): DGGITQSPKYLFRKEGQNVTLSCEQNLNHDAMYWYRQDPGQGLRLIYYSQIVNDFQKGDIAEGYSVSREKKESFPLTVTSAQKNPTAFYLCASSIGQGTSYEQYFGPGTRLTVT.

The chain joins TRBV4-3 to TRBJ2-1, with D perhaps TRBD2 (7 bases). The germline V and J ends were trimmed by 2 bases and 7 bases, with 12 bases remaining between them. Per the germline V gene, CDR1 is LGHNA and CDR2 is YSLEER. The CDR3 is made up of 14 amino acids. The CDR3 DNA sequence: TGCGCCAGCAGCCAACGGGGGGCGGGAAATGAGCAGTTCTTC. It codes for CASSQRGAGNEQFF.

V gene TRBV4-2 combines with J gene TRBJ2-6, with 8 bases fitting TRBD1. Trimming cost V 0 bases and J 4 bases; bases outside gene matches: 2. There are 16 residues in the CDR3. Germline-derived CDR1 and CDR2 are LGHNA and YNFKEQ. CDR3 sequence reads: CASSQETGVGANVLTF. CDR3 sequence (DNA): TGTGCCAGCAGCCAAGAGACAGGGGTCGGGGCCAACGTCCTGACTTTC.

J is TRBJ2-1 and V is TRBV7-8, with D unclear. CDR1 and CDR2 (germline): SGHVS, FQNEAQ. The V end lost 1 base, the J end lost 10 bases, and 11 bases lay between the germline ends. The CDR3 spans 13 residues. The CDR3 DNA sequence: TGTGCCAGCAGCTTAGAGGTTAGCTCCGAGCAGTTCTTC. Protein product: CASSLEVSSEQFF.

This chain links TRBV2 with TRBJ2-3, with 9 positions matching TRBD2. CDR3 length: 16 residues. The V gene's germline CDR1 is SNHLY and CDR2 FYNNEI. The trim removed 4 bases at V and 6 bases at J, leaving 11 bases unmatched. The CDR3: CASSVRRASGADTQYF. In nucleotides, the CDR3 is TGTGCCAGCAGTGTTAGGCGGGCTAGCGGGGCGGATACGCAGTATTTT.

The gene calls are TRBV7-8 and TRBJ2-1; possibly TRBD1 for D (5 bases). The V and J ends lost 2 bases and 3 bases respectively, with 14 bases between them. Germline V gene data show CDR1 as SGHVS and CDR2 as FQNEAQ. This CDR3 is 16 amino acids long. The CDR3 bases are TGTGCCAGCAGCTTACGAGGAAGGGGTCACTACAATGAGCAGTTCTTC. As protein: CASSLRGRGHYNEQFF.

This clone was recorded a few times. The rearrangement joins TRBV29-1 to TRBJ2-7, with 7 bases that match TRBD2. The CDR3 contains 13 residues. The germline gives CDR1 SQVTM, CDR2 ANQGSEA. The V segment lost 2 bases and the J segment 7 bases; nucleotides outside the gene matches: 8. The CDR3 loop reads CSVERTRMGEQYF. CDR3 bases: TGCAGCGTTGAAAGGACTAGAATGGGGGAGCAGTACTTC.

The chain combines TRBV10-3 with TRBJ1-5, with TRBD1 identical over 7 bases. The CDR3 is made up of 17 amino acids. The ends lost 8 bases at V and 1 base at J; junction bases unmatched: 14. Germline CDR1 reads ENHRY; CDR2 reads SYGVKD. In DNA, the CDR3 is TGTGCCATCTCTTGGAGTAAAACAGGGGAGAGCAATCAGCCCCAGCATTTT. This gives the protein CAISWSKTGESNQPQHF.

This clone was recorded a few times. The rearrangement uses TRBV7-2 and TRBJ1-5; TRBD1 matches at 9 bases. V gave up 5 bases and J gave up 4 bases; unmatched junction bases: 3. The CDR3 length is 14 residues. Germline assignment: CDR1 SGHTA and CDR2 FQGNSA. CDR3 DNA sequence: TGTGCCAGCAGCCGGGGACAGGGTAATCAGCCCCAGCATTTT. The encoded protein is CASSRGQGNQPQHF.